This record looks at one TCR beta chain sequence and its context. Original handling: Nucleated cell number was recorded as an estimate derived from reference gene primer amplification. Clones were read by immunoSEQ multiplex PCR, and TCRdb kept only the in-frame ones, dropping some. The V and J calls and clone size come from that table; D and trimming were worked out from the DNA. The sample records about 110,000 clones, around 64% being singletons. This record comes from a study of blood T cell repertoires in COVID-19. Background on the study: The United States, Italy and Spain were the sources of the acute and convalescent COVID-19 samples. From T cells, B-cell-depleted T cells, or PBMCs came the material, which was cDNA or gDNA.

This TCR derives from a human donor with acute or convalescent COVID-19. The donor label of this sample is uncertain. Sequencing was carried out using peripheral blood.

The CDR3 protein is CASSAGTGIGEQYF. DNA for the CDR3: TGTGCCAGCAGCGCCGGGACAGGCATAGGTGAGCAGTACTTC. The rearrangement links TRBV27 to TRBJ2-7, with TRBD1 matching over 8 bases. The length of the CDR3 is 14 residues. CDR1 and CDR2 from the germline V gene are MNHEY and SMNVEV (reference sequence). V shed 6 bases and J 7 bases; nucleotides not matched to a gene: 11.